Shown below are 17 T cell receptor beta chains from a single sample sequenced in a study of quantifying T cell responses using KT2 cells listed by TCRdb under 2017. Regarding the complete study: RNA was DNase-treated and reverse transcribed with TCR alpha and beta constant-region primers, mostly using SuperScript III.

Library preparation was by UMI-ligation and nested PCR. The instrument given in TCRdb is Illumina MiSeq. T4 RNA ligase 1 was used to ligate a single-stranded oligonucleotide containing the Illumina SP2 sequence and a UMI to the 3' end of the cDNA. PCR1 used roughly 4 cycles (98 degrees C 15 s, 69 degrees C 30 s, 72 degrees C 40 s), and the beta primer was an equimolar mix of RC1.1 and RC1.2 that covered TRBC1 and TRBC2. TCRdb handled the public reads itself, with Q25 trimming in fastp and clone calling in MiXCR, and kept productive beta chains. Rows are unified per CDR3 protein, each entry keeping the most common DNA and genes. This sample is represented by roughly 50,000 distinct CDR3 sequences; 9% to 15% of them were singletons. The ten largest clones take up roughly 9.5% of the sample. Sequencing was done on a sample of PBMCs spiked with cells of the T cell clone KT2. These receptors were taken from a human donor.

This clonotype came up a few times. The rearrangement uses TRBV6-6 and TRBJ2-5; the match to TRBD2 covers 12 bases. This CDR3 is 15 amino acids long. The germline CDR1 and CDR2 sequences are MNHNY and SVGAGI (reference sequence). Trimming took 3 bases from V and 4 from J; bases not matched to a gene: 3. The CDR3 sequence: CASSYLGLAGETQYF. The DNA of the CDR3 is TGTGCCAGCAGTTATCTGGGACTAGCGGGAGAGACCCAGTACTTC.

Remarks on this clonotype: A read error is possible here, since a much larger clone lies one base away. The chain combines TRBV5-5 with TRBJ1-5; D gene uncertain. Germline loops: CDR1 SGHKS, CDR2 YYEKEE (reference sequence). This CDR3 has 14 residues. The V end was cut by 4 bases, the J end by 11 bases, with 19 bases between. In nucleotides, the CDR3 is TGTGCCAGCAGCGAAAGCAGTGGTTTGAGGACCCAGCATTTT. Protein product: CASSESSGLRTQHF.

This chain's CDR3 is CASSLGQGAGETQYF. The CDR3 bases are TGTGCCAGCAGTCTAGGACAGGGGGCGGGGGAGACCCAGTACTTC. The rearrangement links TRBV12-3 or TRBV12-4 to TRBJ2-5; 11 bases match TRBD1. The CDR3 extends over 15 amino acids. V trimming: 5 bases; J trimming: 5 bases; junction bases outside the gene matches: 7.

V is TRBV5-1 and J is TRBJ2-2; D is unresolved. The CDR3 covers 13 residues. V lost 2 bases, J lost 6 bases, and 8 bases lay in between. CDR1 SGHRS and CDR2 YFSETQ come from the germline V gene. The CDR3 DNA is TGCGCCAGCAGCTTTGGCGCCTCCGGGGAGCTGTTTTTT. Translation: CASSFGASGELFF.

CDR3 in amino acids: CASSLDGQSGNTIYF. DNA for the CDR3: TGCGCCAGCAGCTTGGATGGACAGTCTGGAAACACCATATATTTT. The V and J genes are TRBV5-1 and TRBJ1-3; maybe TRBD1 (6 bases). This CDR3 comprises 15 residues. The germline V and J ends were trimmed by 0 bases and 1 base, with 8 bases remaining between them. In germline, CDR1 is SGHRS, CDR2 YFSETQ.

The chain uses TRBV7-3 and TRBJ2-2; D possibly corresponds to TRBD2 (5 bases). Germline assignment: CDR1 SGHTA and CDR2 FQGTGA. CDR3 length: 13 residues. Trimming left V 5 bases short and J 7 bases short, with 11 bases between. The CDR3 nucleotides are TGTGCCAGCAGCCTCAAACTAGACGGGGAGCTGTTTTTT. Translation: CASSLKLDGELFF.

This clonotype was detected many times. V gene TRBV12-3 or TRBV12-4 combines with J gene TRBJ1-2; no definite D call. CDR3 length: 12 residues. V was trimmed by 6 bases and J by 7 bases, leaving 12 bases between them. CDR3 sequence reads: CASSLQIPGYTF. The CDR3 DNA sequence: TGTGCCAGCAGCTTACAGATCCCTGGCTACACCTTC.

This clonotype was counted ten times or more. CDR3 DNA: TGCAGTGCTTCCAGGGGGCGCGTCTACAATGAGCAGTTCTTC. Residues: CSASRGRVYNEQFF. The chain combines TRBV20-1 with TRBJ2-1, with 8 bases fitting TRBD1. With V trimmed by 5 bases and J by 3 bases, 6 bases remained unmatched. This CDR3 spans 14 amino acids. The V gene's germline CDR1 is DFQATT and CDR2 SNEGSKA (reference sequence).

The chain recombines TRBV28 with TRBJ2-2; 8 bases fit TRBD1. Trimming cost V 11 bases and J 4 bases; bases outside gene matches: 3. In germline, CDR1 is MDHEN, CDR2 SYDVKM. CDR3 length equals 12 residues. CDR3 amino acids: CAAQGATGELFF. CDR3 sequence (DNA): TGTGCCGCCCAGGGGGCCACCGGGGAGCTGTTTTTT.

V usage is TRBV7-3 and J usage is TRBJ2-1; 11 nucleotides line up with TRBD2. Germline lookup yields CDR1 SGHTA and CDR2 FQGTGA. Trimming at V came to 4 bases and at J to 8 bases, leaving 10 bases not matched to a gene. This CDR3 comprises 16 residues. Here the CDR3 reads CASSSVAGGPIDEQFF. CDR3 DNA: TGTGCCAGCAGCTCAGTAGCGGGAGGGCCGATTGATGAGCAGTTCTTC.

By its share, this clonotype is medium-sized (0.01 to 0.1%). This chain connects TRBV5-5 to TRBJ2-3, with 7 bases that match TRBD1. Trimming took 0 bases from V and 4 from J; bases not matched to a gene: 8. The CDR3 contains 16 residues. Germline-derived CDR1 and CDR2 are SGHKS and YYEKEE (reference sequence). The CDR3 sequence: CASSLAPYGTADTQYF. As DNA, the CDR3 is TGTGCCAGCAGCTTGGCACCCTACGGGACAGCAGATACGCAGTATTTT.

This clonotype was seen many times. V usage is TRBV18 and J usage is TRBJ1-1; TRBD1 is a possible D gene (5 bases). The V gene's germline CDR1 is KGHSH and CDR2 LQKENI. CDR3 length equals 15 residues. Trimming removed 2 bases at V and 1 base at J, with 11 bases between. The CDR3 loop is CASSPGAVQNTEAFF. The CDR3 DNA reads as TGTGCCAGCTCACCAGGGGCGGTTCAGAACACTGAAGCTTTCTTT.

This clonotype has ten or more counts. This chain uses TRBV20-1 with TRBJ1-5, with D hard to call. CDR1 and CDR2 (germline): DFQATT, SNEGSKA (reference sequence). Trimming removed 6 bases from V and 0 bases from J, with 6 bases in between. CDR3 length: 12 residues. The CDR3 sequence is CSAYRSNQPQHF. The DNA of the CDR3 is TGCAGTGCCTACCGTAGCAATCAGCCCCAGCATTTT.

Only a few counts were recorded for this clonotype. This chain links TRBV12-3 or TRBV12-4 with TRBJ1-1, with a possible D match to TRBD1 (5 bases). CDR3 length: 15 amino acids. Deletions cut 3 bases from V and 5 bases from J, with 16 bases between. The CDR3 DNA sequence: TGTGCCAGCAGTTTTTATCGTGGGGGGAGAACTGAAGCTTTCTTT. As protein: CASSFYRGGRTEAFF.

The chain recombines TRBV2 with TRBJ1-5; TRBD1 matches at 7 bases. Trimming cost V 4 bases and J 4 bases; bases outside gene matches: 7. The CDR3 has 15 amino acids. Germline CDR1 SNHLY, CDR2 FYNNEI. DNA of the CDR3: TGTGCCAGCAGTGGCGACAGGGCTCGGAATCAGCCCCAGCATTTT. This codes for CASSGDRARNQPQHF.

This clonotype was seen more than once but under ten times. The rearrangement uses TRBV12-3 or TRBV12-4 and TRBJ2-5, with D possibly TRBD2 on 5 matching bases. The V end was cut by 2 bases, the J end by 0 bases, with 13 bases between. This CDR3 is built from 16 residues. The CDR3 DNA is TGTGCCAGCAGTTTAAGGAGGCCGCTGTACCAAGAGACCCAGTACTTC. Its translation: CASSLRRPLYQETQYF.

The chain uses TRBV6-2 or TRBV6-3 and TRBJ2-3; 7 nucleotides align to TRBD1. CDR1 and CDR2 from the germline V gene are MNHEY and SVGEGT. CDR3 length: 15 amino acids. With 4 bases clipped from V and 0 bases from J, the junction kept 4 bases outside the gene matches. The CDR3 spells CASSSGQPSTDTQYF. For the CDR3, the DNA is TGTGCCAGCAGTTCGGGACAGCCTAGCACAGATACGCAGTATTTT.